This T cell receptor beta chain is drawn from a study of blood T cell repertoires in COVID-19 (dated by TCRdb to about 2020). Regarding the study in general: Collaborator samples came from the United States, Italy and Spain and covered acute and convalescent phases of COVID-19. The samples were drawn from two sources: the first 160 participants of the ongoing ImmuneRACE study, and approximately 1,300 subjects contributed by 6 global collaborators. The prospective study material was composed of cDNA or gDNA derived from T cells, B-cell-depleted T cells, or PBMCs. Nearly every sample came with metadata listing a de-identified subject ID, COVID-19 status, age in years and sex. The repertoires were released in a freely available public database meant as a resource for research on the immune response to SARS-CoV-2. Where available, HLA class I and class II types were obtained from metadata supplied by the sample provider rather than from assay-based typing. Deeply sampled blood TCRbeta repertoires from subjects exposed to, actively infected with, or recovered from COVID-19 were included in the dataset. Results and caveats for the whole study, not just this receptor: Clinical and demographic metadata were provided uncurated, with the amount varying by source and participant.

Reading the germline V gene gives CDR1 KGHSH and CDR2 LQKENI. The CDR3 numbers 16 residues from cysteine through phenylalanine. This entry keeps only the CDR3 DNA: 48 bases, framed from base 1. At the junction V is shortened by 3 bases and J by 5 bases; bases outside the gene matches: 8. TCRbeta CDR3 regions were amplified from genomic DNA using the immunoSEQ Assay, a bias-controlled multiplex PCR. As for how the authors treated the data: The number of nucleated cells in each sample was estimated by amplification of reference gene primers within the assay. To quantify the absolute abundance of each unique TCRbeta CDR3 rearrangement, sequence reads were collapsed and filtered. Productive Simpson clonality was computed per sample as the square root of Simpson's diversity index over productive rearrangements. Not all clones reach the TCRdb copy of this immuneACCESS table, which keeps in-frame sequences only. Checked studies attribute under half of the gap to unresolved V genes and leave the rest unexplained. That table furnishes V, J and clone size, whereas the DNA furnished D and trimming. The sample data list hundreds of thousands of clones, and 83% of these were observed just once. The ten largest clones add up to roughly 2.5% of the sample.

Whole blood was collected in K2EDTA tubes by collaborating institutions according to the institutions' own protocols. For TCRbeta analysis, collaborators shipped samples in one of three forms: frozen whole blood, isolated PBMCs, or DNA extracted from either of those sample types. With regard to this clone: Its antigen target is currently unknown. No base-level quality is on record; no much larger clone is a single base apart.

This receptor chain uses TRBV18 and TRBJ2-3; a stretch of 10 junction bases matches TRBD2. Sample: peripheral blood. The TCR originated in a woman aged 40 to 50 with active or convalescent COVID-19. The DNA sequence is as follows: TGTGCCAGCTCACCCGGACTAGCGGTAGGAGGAGATACGCAGTATTTT. Its protein reads: CASSPGLAVGGDTQYF.